These T cell receptor beta chains were read from a single sample in a study of OX40 agonist ivuxolimab in advanced cancers. Some clones are missing from TCRdb's copy, which holds only in-frame ones; the method was immunoSEQ multiplex PCR. The data hold about 78,000 clones, with around 87% observed a single time. The starting material was CD4+ or CD8+ T cells sorted from blood, obtained in a trial of the OX40 agonist ivuxolimab. All receptors come from an adult with an advanced solid tumor such as melanoma, head and neck, liver or kidney cancer. CDR3s include the opening cysteine and the closing phenylalanine or tryptophan. Each record gives: CDR3 protein, clone size, V gene. The size of a clone is reported for some rows only, either as once, few or many, or as a class for expanded clones.

cdr3_aa: CASSLGTGVAFF; clone_size: .; v_call: TRBV5-6
cdr3_aa: CASLGAGNTEAFF; clone_size: .; v_call: TRBV6-1
cdr3_aa: CASSSLESNQPQHF; clone_size: once; v_call: TRBV28
cdr3_aa: CASSQERDKTVF; clone_size: .; v_call: TRBV4-2
cdr3_aa: CASSLAGLARTRGAETQYF; clone_size: .; v_call: TRBV5-1
cdr3_aa: CASSDSYEQYF; clone_size: .; v_call: TRBV25-1
cdr3_aa: CASGLAGQETQYF; clone_size: .; v_call: TRBV6-5
cdr3_aa: CASSLGRGGDTDTQYF; clone_size: .; v_call: TRBV5-4
cdr3_aa: CASSPPRASGRKLFF; clone_size: .; v_call: TRBV9
cdr3_aa: CASTPDHARPDTQYF; clone_size: once; v_call: TRBV19
cdr3_aa: CASSDSVSLSYNEQFF; clone_size: .; v_call: TRBV6-4
cdr3_aa: CASSLDRGRGVNEQFF; clone_size: .; v_call: TRBV7-9
cdr3_aa: CSVEWGTGNSEAFF; clone_size: .; v_call: TRBV29-1
cdr3_aa: CASSLIQGLQETQYF; clone_size: .; v_call: TRBV11-2
cdr3_aa: CASSEGTTYNEQFF; clone_size: .; v_call: TRBV10-1
cdr3_aa: CASSPGTSGKGELFF; clone_size: .; v_call: TRBV7-9
cdr3_aa: CASSVGGTTEAFF; clone_size: .; v_call: TRBV9
cdr3_aa: CASREGTSSAYEQYF; clone_size: .; v_call: TRBV7-2
cdr3_aa: CASGGLAGSYEQYF; clone_size: .; v_call: TRBV6-1
cdr3_aa: CASSIGDYDNPLHF; clone_size: .; v_call: TRBV19
cdr3_aa: CASSPSRTGYISPLHF; clone_size: .; v_call: TRBV18
cdr3_aa: CASSIEDGSGEQYF; clone_size: .; v_call: TRBV19
cdr3_aa: CASSYSSREWYEQYF; clone_size: .; v_call: TRBV6-5
cdr3_aa: CASRRLAGGGYEQYF; clone_size: .; v_call: TRBV6-6
cdr3_aa: CSVDRGLNTEAFF; clone_size: .; v_call: TRBV29-1
cdr3_aa: CASSLGTANSYEQYF; clone_size: .; v_call: TRBV7-2
cdr3_aa: CASSLVRGPSGNTIYF; clone_size: once; v_call: TRBV7-9
cdr3_aa: CASSLSRADTQYF; clone_size: .; v_call: TRBV11-3
cdr3_aa: CASSFGAGGSSGNTIYF; clone_size: .; v_call: TRBV5-1
cdr3_aa: CASRGGTYEQYF; clone_size: .; v_call: TRBV25-1
cdr3_aa: CSVPAGGNTDTQYF; clone_size: .; v_call: TRBV29-1
cdr3_aa: CASSQDRWGTQYF; clone_size: .; v_call: TRBV14
cdr3_aa: CASSPRTNTGELFF; clone_size: .; v_call: TRBV7-2
cdr3_aa: CASRDREKLFF; clone_size: .; v_call: TRBV27
cdr3_aa: CASSQVLAKSTTYEQYF; clone_size: .; v_call: TRBV5-4
cdr3_aa: CASSTRLAGAHTQYF; clone_size: .; v_call: TRBV2
cdr3_aa: CASSGTTGAETQYF; clone_size: .; v_call: TRBV19
cdr3_aa: CASSSGQANTEAFF; clone_size: .; v_call: TRBV7-6
cdr3_aa: CASSRAGGLGETQYF; clone_size: once; v_call: TRBV11-3
cdr3_aa: CSVEGLGGGYTF; clone_size: .; v_call: TRBV29-1
cdr3_aa: CASSQDQAAGYGYTF; clone_size: .; v_call: TRBV4-1
cdr3_aa: CASGQAQETQYF; clone_size: .; v_call: TRBV7-9
cdr3_aa: CASSGGLPIRELFF; clone_size: .; v_call: TRBV5-4
cdr3_aa: CATRTSGYNEQFF; clone_size: once; v_call: TRBV6-5
cdr3_aa: CTSSQKLAGALETQYF; clone_size: .; v_call: TRBV1
cdr3_aa: CASRQAGLGQPQHF; clone_size: .; v_call: TRBV6-1
cdr3_aa: CASSLGTNMETQYF; clone_size: once; v_call: TRBV5-1
cdr3_aa: CASSNPSGAEYGYTF; clone_size: .; v_call: TRBV19
cdr3_aa: CASSDPSGSNSYEQYF; clone_size: .; v_call: TRBV9
cdr3_aa: CASSDIFSSYNEQFF; clone_size: once; v_call: TRBV6-4
cdr3_aa: CASSLGQGTARSNQPQHF; clone_size: .; v_call: TRBV4-1
cdr3_aa: CASSVRPGLAVGEQYF; clone_size: .; v_call: TRBV6-1
cdr3_aa: CASSIRTSGNNYEQYF; clone_size: .; v_call: TRBV19